The entry below describes one T cell receptor beta chain. Amplified TCR beta CDR3 regions came from RNA transcripts. HTBI primers were the set used in a first-round RT-PCR of the TCR CDR3. TCRdb redid the calling of the multiplex PCR reads with MiXCR, one entry per CDR3 protein. The sample lists a few hundred thousand distinct CDR3 sequences, around a sixth seen once, with roughly 6.6% in the top ten. The data derive from a study of T cells in Graves' hyperthyroidism and ophthalmopathy. The V end lost 6 bases, the J end lost 6 bases, and 10 bases lay between the germline ends. The CDR3 is 11 residues long. Germline V gene sequence: CDR1 DFQATT, CDR2 SNEGSKA (reference sequence).

This chain connects TRBV20-1 to TRBJ2-3; weak D call: TRBD2 (5 bases). This TCR was sampled from a woman in her 30s with Graves' hyperthyroidism. Sequencing was done on a sample of blood. In DNA, the CDR3 is TGCAGTGCAACCGGGGTGGATACGCAGTATTTT. Its protein is CSATGVDTQYF.